These 26 T cell receptor beta chains were sequenced from one sample in a study of T-cell reconstitution after alpha-beta-depleted transplantation in children. Unique molecular identifiers were built into the TCRbeta library. TCRdb reprocessed the PCR reads with MiXCR, giving one entry per CDR3 protein. The sample lists some 260,000 distinct CDR3 sequences, roughly 25% occurring once. The specimen was PBMCs, mostly from graft donor cells, collected 360 days after TCRalphabeta/CD19-depleted stem cell transplant. The receptor set was obtained from a female patient aged 2-9 years who had a stem cell transplant for congenital amegakaryocytic thrombocytopenia, so the T cells may come from the graft donor.

A few counts support this clonotype. The V gene is TRBV4-1, the J gene TRBJ2-1; 7 nucleotides line up with TRBD2. After removal of 1 base from V and 5 bases from J, the junction contained 8 bases not matched to a gene. The germline V gene has CDR1 MGHRA and CDR2 YSYEKL. The CDR3 covers 16 residues. CDR3 loop: CASSQGGGRADNEQFF. CDR3 nucleotide sequence: TGCGCCAGCAGCCAAGGTGGGGGGAGGGCCGACAATGAGCAGTTCTTC.

This clonotype has more than one count but fewer than ten. This CDR3 is CASSLQPGVGAFF. For the CDR3, the DNA is TGTGCCAGCAGCTTACAACCAGGGGTCGGAGCTTTCTTT. This chain links TRBV7-2 with TRBJ1-1, with D possibly being TRBD1 (6 bases). Trimming left V 2 bases short and J 10 bases short, with 14 bases between. The CDR3 consists of 13 residues. Germline assignment: CDR1 SGHTA and CDR2 FQGNSA.

This clonotype has a handful of counts. V usage is TRBV7-9 and J usage is TRBJ2-1; D gene ambiguous. The germline CDR1 and CDR2 sequences are SEHNR and FQNEAQ (reference sequence). The CDR3 runs 14 residues. Trimming stripped 1 base from V and 8 bases from J, with 12 bases between. The CDR3 protein is CASSLVTVVHEQFF. CDR3 DNA: TGTGCCAGCAGCTTAGTCACAGTGGTTCATGAGCAGTTCTTC.

This clonotype appeared a few times. V and J are TRBV4-1 and TRBJ1-4; D uncertain. The CDR3 runs 15 residues. The V gene lost 0 bases and the J gene lost 7 bases, with 12 bases spanning the gap. In germline, CDR1 is MGHRA, CDR2 YSYEKL. CDR3 protein: CASSQDYGNVEKLFF. The CDR3 region has the DNA TGCGCCAGCAGCCAAGATTATGGGAACGTTGAAAAACTGTTTTTT.

Concerning this clonotype: At one end the junction does not follow the germline gene, possibly because of a read error. V usage is TRBV15 and J usage is TRBJ2-3; D perhaps matches TRBD1 (5 bases). The CDR3 contains 17 residues. Looked up from germline, CDR1 is LNHNV and CDR2 is YYDKDF (reference sequence). The CDR3 region is CATSGDSRHTSTDTQYF. Here the CDR3 DNA reads TGTGCCACCAGCGGAGACAGCCGGCATACTAGCACAGATACGCAGTATTTT.

V is TRBV12-3 or TRBV12-4 and J is TRBJ2-6; D is perhaps TRBD2 (7 bases). V lost 7 bases, J lost 3 bases, and 19 bases lay in between. CDR3 size: 17 residues. The CDR3: CASTVWGGGYGANVLTF. CDR3 coding DNA: TGTGCCAGCACAGTATGGGGGGGCGGCTATGGGGCCAACGTCCTGACTTTC.

The DNA of the CDR3 is TGCGCCAGCAGCCAAGCGGAGAGGGACTTGCAGCCCCAGCATTTT. Translating it yields CASSQAERDLQPQHF. The chain carries TRBV4-1 and TRBJ1-5; D is possibly TRBD1 (5 bases). The V end lost 1 base, the J end lost 7 bases, and 14 bases lay between the germline ends. Germline lookup yields CDR1 MGHRA and CDR2 YSYEKL. The CDR3 contains 15 residues.

The chain has TRBV15 and TRBJ1-2; D is possibly TRBD1 (5 bases). CDR1 and CDR2 from the germline V gene are LNHNV and YYDKDF (reference sequence). The CDR3 covers 14 residues. V lost 0 bases and J 7 bases, leaving 12 bases between the germline ends. Written as DNA, the CDR3 is TGTGCCACCAGCAGAGATCAGTTCGGGGGTGGCTACACCTTC. Its protein is CATSRDQFGGGYTF.

The rearrangement uses TRBV4-1 and TRBJ2-5; TRBD2 matches at 13 bases. CDR1 is MGHRA and CDR2 is YSYEKL in the germline V gene. CDR3 length: 20 residues. Unmatched junction bases numbered 16, after V lost 3 bases and J lost 3 bases. Here the CDR3 DNA reads TGCGCCAGCAGCCAGTACTCCGGGACTAGCGGGGACGCCTTTAAAGAGACCCAGTACTTC. The encoded protein is CASSQYSGTSGDAFKETQYF.

The rearrangement uses TRBV28 and TRBJ1-1; D not resolved. The CDR3 extends over 12 amino acids. V was pared by 6 bases and J by 6 bases, with 11 bases between. Germline V gene data show CDR1 as MDHEN and CDR2 as SYDVKM. DNA for the CDR3: TGTGCCAGCAGAACACAGCCGGCTGAAGCTTTCTTT. Encoded protein: CASRTQPAEAFF.

The V call is TRBV7-9, the J call TRBJ2-7; D unclear. The CDR3 covers 12 residues. V lost 2 bases, J lost 5 bases, and 7 bases lay in between. Germline V gene lookup returns CDR1 SEHNR and CDR2 FQNEAQ (reference sequence). CDR3 in DNA: TGTGCCAGCAGCTTATTAGTTGACGAGCAGTACTTC. Its protein is CASSLLVDEQYF.

The rearrangement links TRBV7-3 to TRBJ2-1; a weak D match, TRBD2 (5 bases). Trimming left V 2 bases short and J 5 bases short, with 7 bases between. The CDR3 runs to 13 residues. Looked up from germline, CDR1 is SGHTA and CDR2 is FQGTGA. Here the CDR3 DNA reads TGTGCCAGCAGCTTATCACTAGACAATGAGCAGTTCTTC. Translating gives CASSLSLDNEQFF.

The gene calls are TRBV6-1 and TRBJ1-5; D is unresolved. Trimming pared 6 bases from V and 5 bases from J, leaving 11 bases between. The CDR3 is 13 amino acids. Germline assignment: CDR1 MNHNS and CDR2 SASEGT. CDR3 nucleotide sequence: TGTGCCAGCAGCCTCGGGATTGATCAGCCCCAGCATTTT. This codes for CASSLGIDQPQHF.

The chain couples TRBV7-8 to TRBJ2-3; a possible D gene is TRBD2 (5 bases). CDR3 length: 14 amino acids. The germline gives CDR1 SGHVS, CDR2 FQNEAQ. Trimming shortened V by 2 bases and J by 0 bases, and 6 bases separated the two germline ends. Here the CDR3 reads CASSLRGSTDTQYF. The CDR3 nucleotides read TGTGCCAGCAGCTTACGGGGTAGCACAGATACGCAGTATTTT.

The chain is built from TRBV29-1 and TRBJ2-5, with D unresolved. The V and J ends lost 5 bases and 0 bases respectively, with 10 bases between them. CDR3 length: 13 amino acids. CDR1 is SQVTM and CDR2 is ANQGSEA in the germline V gene. For the CDR3, the DNA is TGCAGCGTTTGCTTGGGTGACCAAGAGACCCAGTACTTC. Amino acid sequence: CSVCLGDQETQYF.

The V call is TRBV15, the J call TRBJ2-7; no firm D call. Trimming took off 5 bases at V and 2 bases at J, with 7 bases between the two ends. Looked up from germline, CDR1 is LNHNV and CDR2 is YYDKDF (reference sequence). The CDR3 is 12 amino acids. CDR3 region: CATSGWTYEQYF. The CDR3 DNA is TGTGCCACCAGCGGCTGGACCTACGAGCAGTACTTC.

This clonotype has ten or more counts. The chain links TRBV7-2 to TRBJ2-1; 11 nucleotides agree with TRBD2. CDR1 SGHTA and CDR2 FQGNSA come from the germline V gene. Germline trimming cut 1 base from V and 8 bases from J; bases unmatched to any gene: 7. The CDR3 runs to 16 residues. Here the CDR3 DNA reads TGTGCCAGCAGCTTAGGCCCGGGACTAGCGGTGGATGAGCAGTTCTTC. It translates to CASSLGPGLAVDEQFF.

This clonotype was picked up many times. V is TRBV29-1 and J is TRBJ1-4; D might be TRBD1 (5 bases). Germline values: CDR1 SQVTM, CDR2 ANQGSEA. The CDR3 is made up of 14 amino acids. Trimming removed 2 bases from V and 3 bases from J, with 10 bases in between. DNA of the CDR3: TGCAGCGTTGAAACGGGGGAACCTAATGAAAAACTGTTTTTT. Its protein is CSVETGEPNEKLFF.

The rearrangement uses TRBV6-2 or TRBV6-3 and TRBJ2-2, with 13 bases lining up with TRBD2. CDR1 MNHEY and CDR2 SVGEGT come from the germline V gene. After removal of 5 bases from V and 5 bases from J, the junction contained 20 bases not matched to a gene. The CDR3 has 21 residues. The CDR3 sequence: CASSRDRLAGGPVEGTGELFF. The CDR3 nucleotides read TGTGCCAGCAGTCGCGATCGACTAGCGGGAGGCCCCGTGGAGGGGACCGGGGAGCTGTTTTTT.

In its sample, this clonotype was seen a few times. CDR3 bases: TGTGCCACCCAAGCGGGGGGGCCGGATACGCAGTATTTT. It codes for CATQAGGPDTQYF. The V call is TRBV15, the J call TRBJ2-3, with TRBD2 matching 10 bases. Trimming took 8 bases from V and 6 from J; bases not matched to a gene: 5. CDR3 length: 13 amino acids. CDR1 is LNHNV, CDR2 YYDKDF, per germline (reference sequence).

The chain has TRBV6-2 or TRBV6-3 and TRBJ2-1, with unresolved D. This CDR3 is built from 17 residues. Germline loops: CDR1 MNHEY, CDR2 SVGEGT. V lost 3 bases to trimming and J lost 0 bases, with 15 bases between them. The CDR3 here is CASSYGSDPSSYNEQFF. In nucleotides, the CDR3 is TGTGCCAGCAGTTATGGGTCAGATCCGAGCTCCTACAATGAGCAGTTCTTC.

The chain is built from TRBV20-1 and TRBJ1-1; D is unclear. Germline values: CDR1 DFQATT, CDR2 SNEGSKA (reference sequence). This CDR3 spans 13 amino acids. CDR3 amino acids: CRGLHWENTEAFF. CDR3 sequence (DNA): TGCAGGGGCCTTCACTGGGAGAACACTGAAGCTTTCTTT.

Of note for this clonotype: One junction end does not reproduce the germline sequence, and a read error may be involved. The chain couples TRBV6-1 to TRBJ2-1, with D perhaps assigned TRBD1 or TRBD2 (5 bases each). The CDR3 runs 16 residues. The germline CDR1 and CDR2 sequences are MNHNS and SASEGT. For the CDR3, the DNA is TGTGCCAGCAGTCAAGCCGGGACCTCCTCCTACAATGAGCAGTTCTTC. Its translation is CASSQAGTSSYNEQFF.

This sequence joins TRBV12-3 or TRBV12-4 and TRBJ2-3; possible D gene TRBD2, 5 bases. The CDR3 is 11 amino acids. With 5 bases removed from V and 5 bases from J, the gap between germline ends came to 5 bases. The CDR3 coding sequence is TGTGCCAGCAGTGCGGGAGATACGCAGTATTTT. Its translation is CASSAGDTQYF.

This clonotype was picked up a small number of times. J is TRBJ2-1 and V is TRBV18, with D unclear. Trimming took off 2 bases at V and 10 bases at J, with 9 bases between the two ends. This CDR3 has 12 amino acids. CDR1 and CDR2 (germline): KGHSH, LQKENI. CDR3 bases: TGTGCCAGCTCACCAGAAGGCTCCGAGCAGTTCTTC. The encoded protein is CASSPEGSEQFF.

The chain uses TRBV28 and TRBJ2-7, with D maybe TRBD2 (6 bases). The CDR3 has 15 residues. V lost 8 bases and J lost 0, with 17 bases in between. Germline lookup yields CDR1 MDHEN and CDR2 SYDVKM. CDR3: CASRRTAGFSYEQYF. CDR3 nucleotides: TGTGCCAGCCGGAGGACGGCGGGGTTCTCCTACGAGCAGTACTTC.